The rows below give T cell receptor beta chains drawn from one sample of a study of shared T cell receptors in the human thymus. TCRdb's table, derived via immunoSEQ multiplex PCR, lists solely in-frame clones and lacks some. This sample has hundreds of thousands of clones, with about 89% found just once. These data were likewise used in another study, on human thymus T cells.

Sequencing was carried out using thymocytes. The receptors come from a boy younger than two with a congenital heart defect. The CDR3 runs from the conserved cysteine through the conserved F or W. The D gene is left open where the match is weak. Clone size, where shown, is once, few, many, or a class for clones that have expanded.

TRBJ1-2	.	.	TRBV6-5	TGTGCCAGCAGTTACGATGCAGGGAACTATGGCTACACCTTC	CASSYDAGNYGYTF
TRBJ2-3	.	.	TRBV7-2	TGTGCCAGCAGCTCCGGACTCCGGGGGGATACGCAGTATTTT	CASSSGLRGDTQYF
TRBJ2-3	.	.	TRBV6-5	TGTGCCAGCAGTTACGGCCAGGGCACAGATACGCAGTATTTT	CASSYGQGTDTQYF
TRBJ1-1	.	once	TRBV5-1	TGCGCCAGCAGCTCATCCAGGGGAAACACTGAAGCTTTCTTT	CASSSSRGNTEAFF
TRBJ2-6	TRBD1	.	TRBV6-1	TGTGCCAGCAGTGAAACAGGGGGCTATGGGGCCAACGTCCTGACTTTC	CASSETGGYGANVLTF
TRBJ1-5	TRBD1	.	TRBV4-2	TGTGCCAGCAGCCACACAGGGGGCGCGGATCAGCCCCAGCATTTT	CASSHTGGADQPQHF
TRBJ2-7	.	.	TRBV4-1	TGCGCCAGCAGCCAAGATCGCGCGGCTTACGAGCAGTACTTC	CASSQDRAAYEQYF
TRBJ2-1	TRBD2	.	TRBV4-3	TGCGCCAGCAGTCCCCAAATGGTGATAGCGGGAGGGCACTACAATGAGCAGTTCTTC	CASSPQMVIAGGHYNEQFF
TRBJ2-3	TRBD2	.	TRBV4-3	TGCGCCAGCAGTCATAGCGGGACCAGCACAGATACGCAGTATTTT	CASSHSGTSTDTQYF
TRBJ2-3	TRBD2	.	TRBV4-1	TGCGCCAGTAGGCAGCGGGAGGATCATACGCAGTATTTT	CASRQREDHTQYF
TRBJ2-1	.	once	TRBV21-1	TGTGCCAGCAGCAAGATCAACTACAGGGCCTGGGTTGAGCAGTTCTTC	CASSKINYRAWVEQFF
TRBJ2-1	TRBD2	.	TRBV18	TGTGCCAGCTCACCAACTAGCGGCAATGAGCAGTTCTTC	CASSPTSGNEQFF
TRBJ1-1	.	.	TRBV25-1	TGTGCCAGCAGTGAAGGGGCACCCGGTGATGAAGCTTTCTTT	CASSEGAPGDEAFF
TRBJ2-1	.	few	TRBV14	TGTGCCAGCAGCCATGCTCCGGGTCTCATGGGGTTCTTC	CASSHAPGLMGFF
TRBJ2-3	.	few	TRBV19	TGTGCCAGTAGCACACTAGGACATACGCAGTATTTT	CASSTLGHTQYF
TRBJ1-4	.	.	TRBV30	TGTGCCTGGAGTGTTAAAGGGAGTAGAGAAAAACTGTTTTTT	CAWSVKGSREKLFF
TRBJ1-2	.	.	TRBV6-5	TGTGCCAGCAGTTTCAGACAGGCTCTCGATGGCTACACCTTC	CASSFRQALDGYTF
TRBJ2-1	.	few	TRBV12-1	TGTGCCAGCAAGTCAGGGACTAGCGATATTCATGAGCAGTTCTTC	CASKSGTSDIHEQFF
TRBJ1-5	TRBD1	.	TRBV6-5	TGTGCCAGCAGTTACTCGGGACAGGGAGGCGATCAGCCCCAGCATTTT	CASSYSGQGGDQPQHF
TRBJ1-1	TRBD1	.	TRBV28	TGTGCCAGCGTCAGGGGGTTGGGATTACACACTGAAGCTTTCTTT	CASVRGLGLHTEAFF
TRBJ2-7	TRBD2	.	TRBV28	TGTGCCAGCAGTTTGCCCCCGCGGGGGGGCTCTTCTTGCGAGCAGTACTTC	CASSLPPRGGSSCEQYF